Included here is one T cell receptor beta chain sequence, with context. Germline V lookup: CDR1 SEHNR, CDR2 FQNEAQ (reference sequence). The CDR3 contains 13 residues. Trimming took off 0 bases at V and 6 bases at J, with 3 bases between the two ends. The data originate from a study of blood T cell repertoires in COVID-19. About the research overall: Samples of COVID-19 (acute and convalescent) were obtained from the United States, Italy and Spain. Sample material is recorded as cDNA or gDNA derived from T cells, B-cell-depleted T cells, or PBMCs.

In the source study's methods: Scientists estimated how many nucleated cells there were by amplifying reference gene primers. Profiled with immunoSEQ multiplex PCR; TCRdb holds only in-frame clones, not every one. The V and J calls and clone size were taken over from that table, and D and trimming were inferred from the DNA. The sample includes fewer than 65,000 clones, more than 80% of them seen just once. Sequenced sample: peripheral blood. The receptor was derived from a woman at least 80 years old with acute or convalescent COVID-19. This rearrangement joins TRBV7-9 to TRBJ1-6; D not resolved. The CDR3 here is CASSLAVNSPLHF. The CDR3 DNA follows: TGTGCCAGCAGCTTAGCCGTTAATTCACCCCTCCACTTT.